These 5 T cell receptor beta chains came from one sample sequenced in a study of radiation and T cells in renal cell carcinoma. Clones were sequenced by immunoSEQ multiplex PCR, and TCRdb holds only the in-frame ones, with some missing. The sample yields 150,000 or so clones, around 89% seen once. Time point reported: baseline pretreatment blood. The treatment is: 15 Gy SBRT to primary tumor, nephrectomy 4 weeks later. Source: blood, taken from a patient whose treatment included radiotherapy and nephrectomy. All receptors come from a woman between 65 and 79 years old with renal cell carcinoma.

This chain uses TRBV28 with TRBJ2-7; 14 nucleotides align to TRBD2. This CDR3 region has 16 residues. Germline V gene data show CDR1 as MDHEN and CDR2 as SYDVKM. The J segment lost 2 bases and the V segment lost 6 bases, leaving 6 bases of the junction unmatched. In nucleotides, the CDR3 is TGTGCCAGCAGCCCTGGGACTAGCGGGGGAACCTACGAGCAGTACTTC. It codes for CASSPGTSGGTYEQYF.

The chain carries TRBV5-4 and TRBJ2-3; a possible D gene is TRBD1 (5 bases). V lost 2 bases to trimming and J lost 9 bases, with 7 bases between them. CDR3 size: 11 residues. In germline, CDR1 is SGHNT, CDR2 YYREEE (reference sequence). The DNA of the CDR3 is TGTGCCAGCAGCTTAGGGGCCACGCAGTATTTT. Protein sequence: CASSLGATQYF.

J is TRBJ1-3 and V is TRBV5-1; D is possibly TRBD1 (5 bases). Trimming left V 2 bases short and J 4 bases short, with 10 bases between. Germline CDR1 is SGHRS and CDR2 is YFSETQ. CDR3 length: 14 residues. The DNA for the CDR3 is TGCGCCAGCAGCTTCGGGGACCCCGGAAACACCATATATTTT. This gives the protein CASSFGDPGNTIYF.

The rearrangement links TRBV9 to TRBJ2-3; perhaps D is TRBD1 or TRBD2 (5 bases each). In germline, CDR1 is SGDLS, CDR2 YYNGEE. V was cut by 0 bases and J by 6 bases, with 11 bases left in between. The CDR3 is made up of 14 amino acids. The DNA for the CDR3 is TGTGCCAGCAGCGTAGGGGACCTAAAGGATACGCAGTATTTT. Its translation: CASSVGDLKDTQYF.

The V call is TRBV29-1, the J call TRBJ2-7; 7 positions match TRBD1. CDR1 is SQVTM and CDR2 is ANQGSEA in the germline V gene. There are 15 residues in the CDR3. V lost 0 bases and J lost 3; bases outside the gene matches: 8. CDR3 bases: TGCAGCGTTGAAGATCCAGAGGGGGCGAACTACGAGCAGTACTTC. This gives the protein CSVEDPEGANYEQYF.